The rows below give T cell receptor beta chains drawn from one sample of a study of blood T cell repertoires in COVID-19. Data came from immunoSEQ multiplex PCR; TCRdb stores just in-frame clones and leaves some out. The repertoire has around 180,000 clones, under 80% of them found once; the top ten carry less than 3%. The material sequenced was peripheral blood. The receptors originated from a woman of 80 years or more with acute or convalescent COVID-19. Both conserved end residues are part of each CDR3. Each record gives: V gene, clone size, J gene, D gene, CDR3 DNA, CDR3 protein. D genes are given only for firm matches. Size is omitted from some rows. Given values are once, few, many or a class for expanded clones.

>TRBV30|NA|TRBJ1-5|TRBD1
TGTGCCTGGAGTGGACAGGGGCCCGGTAGCAATCAGCCCCAGCATTTT
CAWSGQGPGSNQPQHF
>TRBV19|few|TRBJ2-5|TRBD1
TGTGCCAGTAGTACCTCCTCGGGACAGCAAGAGACCCAGTACTTC
CASSTSSGQQETQYF
>TRBV11-3|NA|TRBJ2-7|NA
TGTGCCAGCAGCCTTGGAGAGCTACGAGAGCAGTACTTC
CASSLGELREQYF
>TRBV27|NA|TRBJ2-7|TRBD1
TGTGCCAGCAGTTTCCGGGACAGACACTACGAGCAGTACTTC
CASSFRDRHYEQYF
>TRBV5-6|NA|TRBJ2-5|TRBD2
TGTGCCAGCAGCGAACCGACTAGCTTGGAGACCCAGTACTTC
CASSEPTSLETQYF
>TRBV11-2|NA|TRBJ1-4|NA
TGTGCCAGCAGCTACCTGAGGGATGCAACTAATGAAAAACTGTTTTTT
CASSYLRDATNEKLFF
>TRBV27|NA|TRBJ2-7|NA
TGTGCCAGCAGTTTAATAAGCGCTAACGAGCAGTACTTC
CASSLISANEQYF
>TRBV5-1|NA|TRBJ2-7|TRBD2
TGCGCCAGCAGCTTGGGTCTAGCGGCAGTCTACGAGCAGTACTTC
CASSLGLAAVYEQYF
>TRBV6-5|few|TRBJ2-7|NA
TGTGCCAGCAGACAACAGGTGACCTACGAGCAGTACTTC
CASRQQVTYEQYF
>TRBV28|few|TRBJ2-1|NA
TGTGCCAGCAGCTCCGCAGGGGGGCTAGTAATAGAGCAGTTCTTC
CASSSAGGLVIEQFF
>TRBV19|once|TRBJ2-7|TRBD2
TGTGCCAGTAGTATCCGTCTAGCGGAATACGAGCAGTACTTC
CASSIRLAEYEQYF
>TRBV27|NA|TRBJ1-5|TRBD1
TGTGCCAGCAGTCCGCGGGACAGGGGTAATCAGCCCCAGCATTTT
CASSPRDRGNQPQHF
>TRBV7-8|NA|TRBJ1-1|NA
TGTGCCAGCAGCCTGCGTCCGGGGGAGGTCACTGAAGCTTTCTTT
CASSLRPGEVTEAFF
>TRBV12-3/TRBV12-4|NA|TRBJ2-1|TRBD2
TGTGCCAGCACTGGGACTAATTACAATGAGCAGTTCTTC
CASTGTNYNEQFF
>TRBV5-1|NA|TRBJ2-2|TRBD1
TGCGCCAGCAGCTCTACAGGGGTTTTGAGCGGGGAGCTGTTTTTT
CASSSTGVLSGELFF
>TRBV28|NA|TRBJ1-3|NA
TGTGCCAGCAGACCCCCGGGACAAGTTGGAAACACCATATATTTT
CASRPPGQVGNTIYF
>TRBV29-1|NA|TRBJ1-1|TRBD1
TGCAGCGCAATGGGACAGGGTGGGACTGAAGCTTTCTTT
CSAMGQGGTEAFF